The subject of this entry is one TCR beta chain. Its antigen is currently unknown. The J segment lost 1 base and the V segment lost 5 bases, leaving 12 bases of the junction unmatched. In germline, CDR1 is SGHRS, CDR2 YFSETQ. CDR3 length equals 17 residues. The data were produced by immunoSEQ multiplex PCR, yet TCRdb's version contains in-frame clones alone and is incomplete. The table has some 190,000 clones, approximately 89% seen once. The sample belongs to a study of cytomegalovirus exposure and HLA in healthy donors. Study-level background: The platform used for the roughly 130 validation repertoires matched that of the roughly 670 first-cohort repertoires, a later analysis reported.

Findings of the study overall: Cytomegalovirus-associated status was assigned to more than 150 TCR beta chains. In vitro testing confirmed a few CMV-associated chains as specific for CMV antigens. The classifier reportedly diagnosed cytomegalovirus status with high specificity and sensitivity.

This clonotype originated in a man aged 30 to 45 in good health and CMV-seropositive. This chain links TRBV5-1 with TRBJ2-1; TRBD1 aligns across 7 bases. The specimen sequenced was PBMCs. In DNA, the CDR3 is TGCGCCAGCAGGAGGGACAGAGGGGCGAGTTCCTACAATGAGCAGTTCTTC. Protein product: CASRRDRGASSYNEQFF.